This T cell receptor beta chain came from a study of shared clonotypes between healthy human individuals. In the study overall: Each donor's CD4 naive and CD4 memory cells filled three plates apiece, CD8 naive two, and CD8 memory one.

Selected positively for CCR7 and CD45RO-negative, naive CD8 cells excluded terminally differentiated effector memory CD45RA+ cells. The table came from immunoSEQ multiplex PCR; TCRdb's copy has only in-frame clones and leaves some out. The table lists some 740,000 clones, almost 95% of them singletons. From germline, CDR1 is LNHDA and CDR2 SQIVND (reference sequence). Trimming cost V 9 bases and J 2 bases, with 13 bases left between them. The CDR3 is 14 amino acids. The specimen sequenced was naive CD8+ T cells sorted from blood. The chain carries TRBV19 and TRBJ2-2; TRBD1 might be the D (5 bases). This clonotype was sampled from a man aged 25-40 years in good health. The CDR3 nucleotides are TGTGCCAGCGTCGAAACAGGAAACACCGGGGAGCTGTTTTTT. Protein product: CASVETGNTGELFF.